The 28 T cell receptor beta chains below all came from one sample that was sequenced in a study of cytomegalovirus exposure and HLA in healthy donors. Profiling relied on immunoSEQ multiplex PCR, and the TCRdb table lists in-frame clones only, not all of them. The sample includes fewer than 200,000 clones, about nine tenths seen only once; the top ten take under 7%. The sequencing sample was made of PBMCs. The receptors here all came from a woman aged 25 to 39 in good health and CMV-seronegative.

This clone was picked up one time. V gene TRBV5-6 combines with J gene TRBJ2-1, with TRBD2 matching 13 bases. Germline V gene data show CDR1 as SGHDT and CDR2 as YYEEEE. This CDR3 has 15 residues. V was pared by 4 bases and J by 4 bases, with 2 bases of the junction left unmatched. CDR3 nucleotide sequence: TGTGCCAGCAGCATGGGACTAGCGGGATACAATGAGCAGTTCTTC. This translates into CASSMGLAGYNEQFF.

This chain links TRBV27 with TRBJ2-7, with 12 bases matching TRBD2. Germline V lookup: CDR1 MNHEY, CDR2 SMNVEV (reference sequence). The CDR3 contains 16 residues. The J segment lost 5 bases and the V segment lost 1 base, leaving 6 bases of the junction unmatched. CDR3 protein: CASSLLATSGSHEQYF. The CDR3 region has the DNA TGTGCCAGCAGTTTATTGGCGACTAGCGGGAGTCACGAGCAGTACTTC.

The genes are TRBV30 and TRBJ1-5, with 7 bases aligning to TRBD1. The length of the CDR3 is 15 residues. The germline CDR1 and CDR2 sequences are GTSNPN and SVGIG (reference sequence). Trimming cost V 3 bases and J 3 bases; bases outside gene matches: 8. The CDR3 here is CAWSQTGSNNQPQHF. CDR3 DNA sequence: TGTGCCTGGAGCCAGACAGGGAGTAACAATCAGCCCCAGCATTTT.

Concerning this clone: The sample has other DNA sequences that encode this CDR3 too. The chain links TRBV27 to TRBJ1-2; D perhaps matches TRBD1 (5 bases). Trimming took 4 bases from V and 0 from J, leaving 12 bases between them. Germline CDR1 reads MNHEY; CDR2 reads SMNVEV (reference sequence). This CDR3 is 15 amino acids long. CDR3 DNA sequence: TGTGCCAGCAGTTACCGACAGCATTCTAACTATGGCTACACCTTC. Translated, it gives CASSYRQHSNYGYTF.

This clone was picked up one time. The genes are TRBV5-6 and TRBJ2-4, with 9 bases that match TRBD2. The CDR3 loop spans 13 amino acids. Unmatched junction bases numbered 5, after V lost 3 bases and J lost 10 bases. CDR1 SGHDT and CDR2 YYEEEE come from the germline V gene. CDR3 sequence (DNA): TGTGCCAGCAGCTGGCTAGCGGGACAGATTCAGTACTTC. The encoded protein is CASSWLAGQIQYF.

The gene calls are TRBV4-1 and TRBJ2-3; no firm D call. The ends were cut back, 2 bases at V and 5 bases at J, with 5 bases in the middle. This CDR3 spans 12 amino acids. CDR1 is MGHRA and CDR2 is YSYEKL in the germline V gene. The CDR3 sequence is CASSQRGDTQYF. CDR3 bases: TGCGCCAGCAGCCAAAGAGGAGATACGCAGTATTTT.

V usage is TRBV7-9 and J usage is TRBJ2-7; 9 bases map to TRBD1. Germline CDR1 reads SEHNR; CDR2 reads FQNEAQ (reference sequence). There are 15 residues in the CDR3. Trimming took 4 bases from V and 4 from J; bases not matched to a gene: 8. CDR3 amino acids: CASSYPGQGWYEQYF. CDR3 in DNA: TGTGCCAGCAGCTACCCGGGACAGGGTTGGTACGAGCAGTACTTC.

The chain employs TRBV11-2 and TRBJ2-3; 9 positions match TRBD1. Unmatched junction bases numbered 3, after V lost 3 bases and J lost 5 bases. The CDR3 length is 14 residues. The V gene's germline CDR1 is SGHAT and CDR2 FQNNGV. The CDR3 sequence is CASSFDRGKDTQYF. The DNA for the CDR3 is TGTGCCAGCAGCTTCGACAGGGGGAAAGATACGCAGTATTTT.

This clone is labeled medium-sized. V usage is TRBV19 and J usage is TRBJ2-7; 7 positions match TRBD1. With 7 bases clipped from V and 0 bases from J, the junction kept 9 bases outside the gene matches. The germline V gene has CDR1 LNHDA and CDR2 SQIVND (reference sequence). The CDR3 is made up of 15 amino acids. CDR3 sequence (DNA): TGTGCCAGTACAAATCGAGGGGGCTACTCCTACGAGCAGTACTTC. Translated: CASTNRGGYSYEQYF.

The rearrangement joins TRBV5-4 to TRBJ1-2, with D unresolved. V shed 0 bases and J shed 6 bases, with 3 bases lying between them. The CDR3 is 11 residues long. Germline CDR1 is SGHNT and CDR2 is YYREEE (reference sequence). The chain's CDR3 is CASSLGNGYTF. DNA of the CDR3: TGTGCCAGCAGCTTGGGGAATGGCTACACCTTC.

This clone has only one observation. The rearrangement uses TRBV13 and TRBJ2-7, with 9 bases aligning to TRBD1. The CDR3 is 15 amino acids. Germline V gene data show CDR1 as PRHDT and CDR2 as FYEKMQ (reference sequence). The junction had 5 bases not matched to a gene; V was cut back by 5 bases and J by 0 bases. In DNA form, the CDR3 reads TGTGCCAGCAGCCAGCGGGGACAGGGCTCCTACGAGCAGTACTTC. Its protein is CASSQRGQGSYEQYF. Combining the CDR3 with reference TRBV13 and TRBJ2-7 gives the whole variable domain AAGVIQSPRHLIKEKRETATLKCYPIPRHDTVYWYQQGPGQDPQFLISFYEKMQSDKGSIPDRFSAQQFSDYHSELNMSSLELGDSALYFCASSQRGQGSYEQYFGPGTRLTVT.

CDR3 nucleotide sequence: TGTGCCGCCACGGTCACTACTGGCACTGAAGCTTTCTTT. Translated: CAATVTTGTEAFF. V usage is TRBV30 and J usage is TRBJ1-1; D call uncertain. Trimming pared 8 bases from V and 4 bases from J, leaving 17 bases between. The germline V gene has CDR1 GTSNPN and CDR2 SVGIG (reference sequence). The CDR3 sequence is 13 residues long.

The rearrangement joins TRBV19 to TRBJ2-3; 7 bases are shared with TRBD1. V gave up 5 bases and J gave up 0 bases; unmatched junction bases: 5. CDR1 and CDR2 from the germline V gene are LNHDA and SQIVND (reference sequence). The CDR3 runs to 15 residues. The CDR3 coding sequence is TGTGCCAGTAGTCCACAGGGGTTAAGCACAGATACGCAGTATTTT. Translation: CASSPQGLSTDTQYF.

The chain couples TRBV4-1 to TRBJ2-7; 8 bases map to TRBD1. The germline V gene encodes CDR1 MGHRA and CDR2 YSYEKL. The CDR3 sequence is 14 residues long. V lost 5 bases, J lost 4 bases, and 7 bases stayed unmatched. CDR3 sequence: CASSTGQGPYEQYF. The CDR3 DNA reads as TGCGCCAGCAGCACAGGACAGGGACCGTACGAGCAGTACTTC.

The chain is built from TRBV6-6 and TRBJ1-4, with D unclear. The V gene's germline CDR1 is MNHNY and CDR2 SVGAGI (reference sequence). Trimming shortened V by 5 bases and J by 8 bases, and 9 bases separated the two germline ends. The CDR3 spans 12 residues. CDR3 nucleotides: TGTGCCAGCAGTCCCCCCGGGGAAAAACTGTTTTTT. This gives the protein CASSPPGEKLFF.

This clone was found a few times. The J gene is TRBJ1-1, the V gene TRBV4-3, with D perhaps TRBD1 (5 bases). V shed 0 bases and J shed 4 bases, with 12 bases lying between them. Looked up from germline, CDR1 is LGHNA and CDR2 is YSLEER. CDR3 length equals 15 residues. The CDR3 here is CASSQDWSRATEAFF. For the CDR3, the DNA is TGCGCCAGCAGCCAAGATTGGAGCAGGGCCACTGAAGCTTTCTTT.

CDR3 nucleotide sequence: TGCGCCAGCAGCCAAGAATTGCCAGCTAACTATGGCTACACCTTC. Translated, it gives CASSQELPANYGYTF. This chain joins TRBV4-3 and TRBJ1-2; D not resolved. Trimming took off 0 bases at V and 0 bases at J, with 8 bases between the two ends. The germline CDR1 and CDR2 sequences are LGHNA and YSLEER. The CDR3 loop spans 15 amino acids.

This clone has only one observation. This chain connects TRBV19 to TRBJ1-6; the D gene is possibly TRBD1 (5 bases). The CDR3 is 15 amino acids. The V and J ends lost 5 bases and 3 bases respectively, with 11 bases between them. CDR1 is LNHDA and CDR2 is SQIVND in the germline V gene (reference sequence). The CDR3 sequence: CASSPGTDYNSPLHF. Written as DNA, the CDR3 is TGTGCCAGTAGTCCCGGGACCGACTATAATTCACCCCTCCACTTT.

V is TRBV5-1 and J is TRBJ1-4; D uncertain. Between the trimmed V and J ends, which lost 4 bases and 2 bases, there was a span of 12 bases. Germline CDR1 SGHRS, CDR2 YFSETQ. This CDR3 is 15 amino acids long. DNA of the CDR3: TGCGCCAGCAGCCCAGGACCGAAGACTAATGAAAAACTGTTTTTT. Translating it yields CASSPGPKTNEKLFF.

This clone has a handful of counts. The rearrangement uses TRBV27 and TRBJ1-5; D not certain. Trimming cost V 4 bases and J 7 bases, with 14 bases left between them. The CDR3 loop spans 14 amino acids. Germline V gene sequence: CDR1 MNHEY, CDR2 SMNVEV (reference sequence). CDR3 in amino acids: CASSSHWNGQPQHF. In nucleotides, the CDR3 is TGTGCCAGCAGTTCTCATTGGAATGGGCAGCCCCAGCATTTT.

J is TRBJ2-7 and V is TRBV5-1; 9 bases match TRBD2. The junction had 8 bases not matched to a gene; V was cut back by 4 bases and J by 6 bases. This CDR3 has 14 amino acids. The germline V gene has CDR1 SGHRS and CDR2 YFSETQ. CDR3 DNA: TGCGCCAGCAGCCCGCCGGGACTAGCCTCCGAGCAGTACTTC. Its protein product is CASSPPGLASEQYF.

This sequence joins TRBV5-1 and TRBJ1-2; no clear D gene. This CDR3 is 12 amino acids long. CDR1 and CDR2 from the germline V gene are SGHRS and YFSETQ. V was clipped by 2 bases and J by 7 bases, with 9 bases between them. The CDR3 here is CASSFSFGGYTF. Here the CDR3 DNA reads TGCGCCAGCAGCTTCAGTTTCGGTGGCTACACCTTC. Based on the CDR3 plus reference TRBV5-1 and TRBJ1-2, the full variable domain is KAGVTQTPRYLIKTRGQQVTLSCSPISGHRSVSWYQQTPGQGLQFLFEYFSETQRNKGNFPGRFSGRQFSNSRSEMNVSTLELGDSALYLCASSFSFGGYTFGSGTRLTVV.

The chain uses TRBV7-9 and TRBJ2-2; D not certain. This CDR3 is 13 amino acids long. With 5 bases removed from V and 4 bases from J, the gap between germline ends came to 8 bases. Germline CDR1 and CDR2: SEHNR and FQNEAQ (reference sequence). DNA for the CDR3: TGTGCCAGCAGCCCCCCTTTCACCGGGGAGCTGTTTTTT. Translating it yields CASSPPFTGELFF.

The rearrangement uses TRBV5-1 and TRBJ2-7; D unclear. Germline assignment: CDR1 SGHRS and CDR2 YFSETQ. V was pared by 2 bases and J by 5 bases, with 17 bases between. The CDR3 is 15 amino acids. The CDR3 DNA reads TGCGCCAGCAGCTTAATCACCACCCCAAGGAACGAGCAGTACTTC. It is translated as CASSLITTPRNEQYF. The complete variable domain, with remaining parts taken from reference TRBV5-1 and TRBJ2-7, reads KAGVTQTPRYLIKTRGQQVTLSCSPISGHRSVSWYQQTPGQGLQFLFEYFSETQRNKGNFPGRFSGRQFSNSRSEMNVSTLELGDSALYLCASSLITTPRNEQYFGPGTRLTVT.

J is TRBJ1-5 and V is TRBV6-1, with D unclear. CDR1 is MNHNS and CDR2 is SASEGT in the germline V gene. V lost 7 bases and J lost 0, with 13 bases in between. The CDR3 is 15 amino acids. The CDR3 coding sequence is TGTGCCAGCAAACCTACACCGTATAGCAATCAGCCCCAGCATTTT. This sequence encodes CASKPTPYSNQPQHF.

This chain joins TRBV5-4 and TRBJ1-4; D possibly corresponds to TRBD1 (6 bases). The germline V gene has CDR1 SGHNT and CDR2 YYREEE (reference sequence). With 3 bases removed from V and 3 bases from J, the gap between germline ends came to 9 bases. This CDR3 has 14 residues. In DNA, the CDR3 is TGTGCCAGCAGCTCAGGGGCCTCTAATGAAAAACTGTTTTTT. As protein: CASSSGASNEKLFF.

V usage is TRBV7-8 and J usage is TRBJ2-3; either TRBD1 or TRBD2 may fit D (5 bases each). The V end was cut by 8 bases, the J end by 2 bases, with 17 bases between. Germline V gene data show CDR1 as SGHVS and CDR2 as FQNEAQ. The CDR3 contains 15 residues. The CDR3 nucleotides are TGTGCCAGCCCTCCAGGGAGAATTTCCACAGATACGCAGTATTTT. Protein: CASPPGRISTDTQYF.

The chain recombines TRBV9 with TRBJ2-7, with no clear D. Germline-derived CDR1 and CDR2 are SGDLS and YYNGEE. V was trimmed by 0 bases and J by 0 bases, leaving 7 bases between them. This CDR3 spans 14 amino acids. CDR3 bases: TGTGCCAGCAGCGTAGGTGCTAGCTCCTACGAGCAGTACTTC. Residues: CASSVGASSYEQYF.